This T cell receptor beta chain was identified during a study of T cell responses to AZD1222 COVID-19 vaccine (dated by TCRdb to about 2021). With respect to the entire study: TCR sequencing covered 230 to 250 trial participants: approximately 200 given two doses of AZD1222 and about 26 given two doses of MenACWY control vaccine. Trial participants were enrolled into age subgroups of 18-55, 56-69 and 70-plus years, which contained about 150, 27 and 61 TCR-sequenced participants, respectively. Study-level results and caveats: The vaccine-associated CD4 TCRs covered the entire spike protein, and the dominant responses fell in regions 160-218 and 743-854. In the small 56-69-year group, the increase in depth fell short of significance, most likely because of low power. Because no samples from the day 14 peak response were available, repertoires could be characterized only after the peak T cell response. Participants were mostly white British and included more females than males, and it was suggested by the authors that clonal diversity may have been underestimated. After two AZD1222 doses, spike-specific TCR breadth and depth were significantly higher than at day 0 and than in MenACWY recipients. Only 5 to 7 AZD1222 recipients were SARS-CoV-2 seropositive at baseline, limiting conclusions about previously exposed vaccinees. Reportedly, almost half of the unique spike-specific TCRs recognized epitopes lying outside the regions that are mutated in the B.1.351 and B.1.1.7 variants.

The time point label corresponds to: about 28 days (+/-7) after the second vaccine dose. AZD1222 recipients with second doses at about 4 weeks or about 12 weeks were pooled, because spike-specific TCR depth and breadth did not differ between schedules. Vaccinee samples came from UK trials COV001 and COV002, including a single-blind randomized controlled phase 2/3 trial of AZD1222 (ChAdOx1 nCoV-19) in healthy adults. For TCRbeta chain sequencing, PBMC samples from trial participants were taken at day 0 and at day 28 after the second dose. Note on this clone: Its antigen is currently not known. No base quality information exists; no much larger clone differs at one position.

V sheds 7 bases and J sheds 4 bases, leaving 14 bases between their ends. Including cysteine and phenylalanine, the CDR3 has 14 amino acids. The kept DNA is CDR3 alone, 42 bases in frame from the first base. CDR1 and CDR2 are read off the germline V gene (reference sequence) as LNHDA and SQIVND. The CDR3 regions of human TCRbeta chains were subjected to immunosequencing. From the authors' description of their analysis: Repertoire TCRs were matched against a reference library of SARS-CoV-2-specific TCRs generated with the MIRA antigen-specificity platform. Breadth meant the fraction of unique TCRs that were SARS-CoV-2-associated, whereas depth meant the fraction of total T cells that were SARS-CoV-2-associated. Using the MIRA data, every spike-specific TCR was mapped to the spike region that the TCR reacted to and assigned to either a CD4 or a CD8 class. Log10-transformed breadth and depth values were compared by one-way ANOVA with Sidak's multiple comparisons tests. In TCRdb, the immuneACCESS table is reduced to in-frame sequences with V and J assigned. These tables do not hold every clone; where another copy was compared, an unresolved V gene accounts for under half, and the others remain unexplained. The V and J calls and clone size are taken from that table; D and trimming were inferred from the DNA. Here the sample has around 160,000 clones; under 95% occur a single time. In total, the top ten clones hold 1% to 1.5% of the sample.

The TCR was taken from an adult who received the AZD1222 COVID-19 vaccine. The rearrangement combines TRBV19 with TRBJ1-5; possibly the D gene is TRBD1, per 6 matching bases. The input for sequencing was peripheral blood, taken 28 days after the second AZD1222 dose. This receptor carries the CDR3 CASKGGARNQPQHF. The DNA is TGTGCCAGTAAGGGGGGGGCTAGGAATCAGCCCCAGCATTTT. Beyond the CDR3, the reference TRBV19 and TRBJ1-5 genes provide the residues; the full variable domain reads: DGGITQSPKYLFRKEGQNVTLSCEQNLNHDAMYWYRQDPGQGLRLIYYSQIVNDFQKGDIAEGYSVSREKKESFPLTVTSAQKNPTAFYLCASKGGARNQPQHFGDGTRLSIL.